One sample yielded the 29 T cell receptor beta chains listed below, sequenced in a study of control samples from healthy donors and cancer patients. Assay used: immunoSEQ multiplex PCR; TCRdb lists only in-frame clones, some missing. The sample has approximately 51,000 clones; 75% to 90% are singletons. The sample was blood. These receptor sequences come from a man in his sixties or seventies in good health.

This clone was picked up one time. The chain couples TRBV10-2 to TRBJ2-2, with D hard to call. V lost 3 bases and J 3 bases, leaving 8 bases between the germline ends. The CDR3 sequence is 14 residues long. Germline V lookup: CDR1 WSHSY, CDR2 SAAADI. DNA of the CDR3: TGCGCCAGCAGTGATCTCCGGGACACCGGGGAGCTGTTTTTT. Its translation: CASSDLRDTGELFF.

The rearrangement joins TRBV18 to TRBJ2-1; D unresolved. This CDR3 spans 17 amino acids. Germline V CDR1 and CDR2: KGHSH, LQKENI. V dropped 3 bases and J dropped 0 bases, with 15 bases sitting between them. This chain's CDR3 is CASSPNSSLSSYNEQFF. In DNA, the CDR3 is TGTGCCAGCTCACCTAACTCCAGCCTTAGCTCCTACAATGAGCAGTTCTTC.

The chain combines TRBV3-1 (or the pseudogene TRBV3-2) with TRBJ2-2, with 9 bases identical to TRBD1. Germline CDR1 is LGHDT and CDR2 is YNNKEL (reference sequence). The CDR3 contains 16 residues. The V gene end was trimmed by 4 bases and the J gene end by 1 base; junction bases not matched to a gene: 4. DNA of the CDR3: TGTGCCAGCAGCCGCACAGGGGGCATGAACACCGGGGAGCTGTTTTTT. Residues: CASSRTGGMNTGELFF.

This clone was seen a few times. The chain links TRBV21-1 to TRBJ2-1; the listed D gene, TRBD2, was not tested against the DNA. TRBV21-1 is listed as a pseudogene. The CDR3 covers 16 residues. CDR3 sequence reads: CASSKGAPAYRGEQFF. DNA of the CDR3: TGTGCCAGCAGCAAAGGAGCCCCTGCCTACCGCGGTGAGCAGTTCTTC.

The chain uses TRBV5-6 and TRBJ1-1; D gene uncertain. From germline, CDR1 is SGHDT and CDR2 YYEEEE. The CDR3 extends over 13 amino acids. The V end lost 3 bases, the J end lost 5 bases, and 11 bases lay between the germline ends. The CDR3 nucleotides read TGTGCCAGCAGCTATGCCATACTGACTGAAGCTTTCTTT. Its protein is CASSYAILTEAFF.

This chain uses TRBV7-6 with TRBJ2-3; D is perhaps TRBD1 or TRBD2 (5 bases each). The CDR3 is made up of 17 amino acids. Between the trimmed V and J ends, which lost 1 base and 1 base, there was a span of 15 bases. From germline, CDR1 is SGHVS and CDR2 FNYEAQ. CDR3 sequence (DNA): TGTGCCAGCAGCTTAGTTCTCCCCGGGACCCGCACAGATACGCAGTATTTT. Translation gives CASSLVLPGTRTDTQYF.

The sample holds a few counts of this clone. V gene TRBV29-1 combines with J gene TRBJ1-2; D might be TRBD1 (5 bases). V dropped 6 bases and J dropped 2 bases, with 19 bases sitting between them. CDR3 length equals 15 residues. In germline, CDR1 is SQVTM, CDR2 ANQGSEA. CDR3 bases: TGCAGCGTGGGGGACGGGCTACTAGGGAACTATGGCTACACCTTC. It translates to CSVGDGLLGNYGYTF.

This chain links TRBV27 with TRBJ1-2; D may be TRBD1 (5 bases). The CDR3 spans 13 residues. Germline CDR1 reads MNHEY; CDR2 reads SMNVEV (reference sequence). The V and J ends lost 5 bases and 7 bases respectively, with 14 bases between them. CDR3 nucleotide sequence: TGTGCCAGCAGTCCCTCGGGGGGATTTGGCTACACCTTC. Amino acids: CASSPSGGFGYTF.

This clone was observed a few times. The chain's CDR3 is CAWSDRGRITEAFF. The CDR3 bases are TGTGCCTGGAGCGACAGGGGGCGAATAACTGAAGCTTTCTTT. The chain links TRBV30 to TRBJ1-1; TRBD1 matches at 10 bases. The CDR3 spans 14 residues. CDR1 is GTSNPN, CDR2 SVGIG, per germline (reference sequence). J was trimmed by 5 bases and V by 3 bases; bases with no gene match: 6.

The genes are TRBV6-1 and TRBJ2-5; D is perhaps TRBD2 (6 bases). Germline V gives CDR1 MNHNS, CDR2 SASEGT. The CDR3 extends over 15 amino acids. The V end was cut by 1 base, the J end by 5 bases, with 14 bases between. The CDR3 sequence: CASSEGKEGWETQYF. The CDR3 bases are TGTGCCAGCAGTGAAGGGAAGGAGGGTTGGGAGACCCAGTACTTC.

This chain links TRBV29-1 with TRBJ2-1; 13 bases are a match to TRBD2. The CDR3 contains 14 residues. V trimming: 4 bases; J trimming: 10 bases; junction bases outside the gene matches: 7. Germline V gene lookup returns CDR1 SQVTM and CDR2 ANQGSEA. The CDR3 is CSVGTSGGAKEQFF. The DNA of the CDR3 is TGCAGCGTTGGAACTAGCGGGGGGGCAAAGGAGCAGTTCTTC.

A remark on this clone: Other DNA variants within this sample encode the same CDR3. The chain has TRBV5-4 and TRBJ2-7; TRBD1 aligns across 8 bases. Germline CDR1 SGHNT, CDR2 YYREEE (reference sequence). This CDR3 comprises 15 residues. The V and J ends lost 5 bases and 7 bases, in that order; junction bases with no gene match: 14. CDR3 loop: CASSYPGQDVGEQYF. CDR3 coding DNA: TGTGCCAGCAGTTATCCGGGACAGGACGTGGGGGAGCAGTACTTC.

This clone came up a few times. The gene calls are TRBV30 and TRBJ1-1; possibly TRBD1 for D (5 bases). The CDR3 has 13 residues. The germline CDR1 and CDR2 sequences are GTSNPN and SVGIG (reference sequence). V was shortened by 3 bases and J by 5 bases, with 13 bases between the two germline ends. This CDR3 is CAWSWGGTTEAFF. The CDR3 bases are TGTGCCTGGAGCTGGGGGGGTACGACTGAAGCTTTCTTT.

This clone was recorded only once. The V call is TRBV10-2, the J call TRBJ2-3; 9 bases are a match to TRBD2. Germline assignment: CDR1 WSHSY and CDR2 SAAADI. The CDR3 runs to 14 residues. Trimming took 7 bases from V and 3 from J; bases not matched to a gene: 5. CDR3 sequence reads: CASNLAGVTDTQYF. CDR3 sequence (DNA): TGCGCCAGCAATTTAGCGGGAGTTACAGATACGCAGTATTTT.

The chain links TRBV6-6 to TRBJ1-2, with 7 positions matching TRBD1. From germline, CDR1 is MNHNY and CDR2 SVGAGI (reference sequence). The V gene end was trimmed by 10 bases and the J gene end by 5 bases; junction bases not matched to a gene: 10. This CDR3 has 13 amino acids. CDR3 sequence (DNA): TGTGCCATCTCCAGGGGGAATTCGTATGGCTACACCTTC. Translation: CAISRGNSYGYTF.

The rearrangement links TRBV7-6 to TRBJ2-3; D unclear. The CDR3 is 15 residues long. V gave up 2 bases and J gave up 0 bases, with 9 bases separating them. CDR1 SGHVS and CDR2 FNYEAQ come from the germline V gene. The CDR3 DNA reads as TGTGCCAGCAGCTTAACGACAACTAGCACAGATACGCAGTATTTT. Translated, it gives CASSLTTTSTDTQYF.

The rearrangement links TRBV3-1 (or the pseudogene TRBV3-2) to TRBJ1-2, with TRBD1 as a possible D gene (5 bases). V dropped 4 bases and J dropped 7 bases, with 19 bases sitting between them. The germline V gene encodes CDR1 LGHDT and CDR2 YNNKEL (reference sequence). The CDR3 runs 15 residues. The CDR3 DNA reads as TGTGCCAGCAGCCCTCAGGGCCTTCCTACGAGTGGCTACACCTTC. It codes for CASSPQGLPTSGYTF.

The chain carries TRBV7-2 and TRBJ2-2; D may be TRBD1 (7 bases). Germline assignment: CDR1 SGHTA and CDR2 FQGNSA. This CDR3 contains 15 residues. The V and J ends lost 1 base and 4 bases respectively, with 10 bases between them. This CDR3 is CASSLDRGGTGELFF. In DNA form, the CDR3 reads TGTGCCAGCAGCTTAGACAGGGGAGGCACCGGGGAGCTGTTTTTT.

CDR3 region: CASRRDGGNEKLFF. In nucleotides, the CDR3 is TGCGCCAGCAGACGGGACGGGGGTAATGAAAAACTGTTTTTT. The chain carries TRBV5-1 and TRBJ1-4, with a tentative D call TRBD1 (5 bases). CDR1 and CDR2 from the germline V gene are SGHRS and YFSETQ. V shed 5 bases and J shed 4 bases, with 12 bases lying between them. This CDR3 region has 14 residues.

V and J are TRBV5-1 and TRBJ2-2; D not resolved. This CDR3 comprises 13 residues. Germline loops: CDR1 SGHRS, CDR2 YFSETQ. V dropped 0 bases and J dropped 6 bases, with 6 bases sitting between them. DNA of the CDR3: TGCGCCAGCAGCTTGGGGGCTTCCGGGGAGCTGTTTTTT. As protein: CASSLGASGELFF.

The J gene is TRBJ2-2, the V gene TRBV5-1; TRBD1 aligns across 8 bases. With V trimmed by 0 bases and J by 5 bases, 9 bases remained unmatched. The CDR3 is 17 residues long. Germline V gene lookup returns CDR1 SGHRS and CDR2 YFSETQ. The CDR3 reads CASSLVGQGSRTGELFF. The CDR3 coding sequence is TGCGCCAGCAGCTTGGTAGGACAGGGTTCTCGTACCGGGGAGCTGTTTTTT.

The CDR3 here is CASSQDNRGRYEQYF. The CDR3 bases are TGTGCCAGCAGCCAAGACAACAGGGGGCGATACGAGCAGTACTTC. V usage is TRBV14 and J usage is TRBJ2-7, with TRBD1 matching 9 bases. Germline assignment: CDR1 SGHDN and CDR2 FVKESK. After removal of 0 bases from V and 4 bases from J, the junction contained 4 bases not matched to a gene. This CDR3 is 15 amino acids long.

This rearrangement joins TRBV6-4 to TRBJ2-1; a possible D gene is TRBD2 (6 bases). Per germline, CDR1 MRHNA and CDR2 SNTAGT. V gave up 4 bases and J gave up 10 bases, with 20 bases separating them. The CDR3 is 15 amino acids. For the CDR3, the DNA is TGTGCCAGCAGTGCTAGGCGGGCCCCGGCGGGGGAGCAGTTCTTC. Translated, it gives CASSARRAPAGEQFF.

This chain connects TRBV27 to TRBJ2-5; D is possibly TRBD2 (6 bases). V dropped 5 bases and J dropped 5 bases, with 12 bases sitting between them. The germline CDR1 and CDR2 sequences are MNHEY and SMNVEV (reference sequence). CDR3 length equals 13 residues. The CDR3 DNA reads TGTGCCAGCAGTCGGGCCGGAGGGGAGACCCAGTACTTC. Protein sequence: CASSRAGGETQYF.

The gene calls are TRBV29-1 and TRBJ2-7, with 9 positions matching TRBD1. CDR3 length: 14 amino acids. Per germline, CDR1 SQVTM and CDR2 ANQGSEA. V trimming: 6 bases; J trimming: 5 bases; junction bases outside the gene matches: 11. This CDR3 is CSVTDRGSRDEQYF. The CDR3 DNA is TGCAGCGTAACAGACAGGGGGAGTAGGGACGAGCAGTACTTC.

This rearrangement joins TRBV5-5 to TRBJ2-7; 7 bases align to TRBD1. The CDR3 is 16 residues long. The ends lost 0 bases at V and 2 bases at J; junction bases unmatched: 8. CDR1 is SGHKS, CDR2 YYEKEE, per germline (reference sequence). DNA for the CDR3: TGTGCCAGCAGCTTGGCCGTCGGGCAGGGGGCCTACGAGCAGTACTTC. Its translation is CASSLAVGQGAYEQYF.

The chain is built from TRBV19 and TRBJ1-6; 8 nucleotides match TRBD1. Looked up from germline, CDR1 is LNHDA and CDR2 is SQIVND (reference sequence). The CDR3 totals 13 residues. V shed 5 bases, J shed 11 bases, and the junction held 5 bases outside the gene matches. The CDR3 region is CASSVDRVTPLHF. The CDR3 DNA is TGTGCCAGTAGTGTGGACAGGGTTACACCCCTCCACTTT. The complete variable domain, with remaining parts taken from reference TRBV19 and TRBJ1-6, reads DGGITQSPKYLFRKEGQNVTLSCEQNLNHDAMYWYRQDPGQGLRLIYYSQIVNDFQKGDIAEGYSVSREKKESFPLTVTSAQKNPTAFYLCASSVDRVTPLHFGNGTRLTVT.

The rearrangement links TRBV11-3 to TRBJ2-1; weak D call: TRBD1 (7 bases). Trimming stripped 5 bases from V and 2 bases from J, with 13 bases between. CDR3 length: 15 amino acids. Germline-derived CDR1 and CDR2 are SGHNT and YENEEA. DNA for the CDR3: TGTGCCAGCAGCCGCGACAGGGAGGCCTACAATGAGCAGTTCTTC. Its protein product is CASSRDREAYNEQFF. The complete variable domain, with remaining parts taken from reference TRBV11-3 and TRBJ2-1, reads EAGVVQSPRYKIIEKKQPVAFWCNPISGHNTLYWYLQNLGQGPELLIRYENEEAVDDSQLPKDRFSAERLKGVDSTLKIQPAELGDSAVYLCASSRDREAYNEQFFGPGTRLTVL.

This clone appeared once. The rearrangement links TRBV6-5 to TRBJ1-4, with D perhaps matching TRBD1 (5 bases). CDR1 MNHEY and CDR2 SVGAGI come from the germline V gene. Trimming removed 7 bases from V and 5 bases from J, with 11 bases in between. This CDR3 region has 13 residues. In DNA, the CDR3 is TGTGCCAGCAAGCAGGGCCTGAATGAAAAACTGTTTTTT. It translates to CASKQGLNEKLFF.